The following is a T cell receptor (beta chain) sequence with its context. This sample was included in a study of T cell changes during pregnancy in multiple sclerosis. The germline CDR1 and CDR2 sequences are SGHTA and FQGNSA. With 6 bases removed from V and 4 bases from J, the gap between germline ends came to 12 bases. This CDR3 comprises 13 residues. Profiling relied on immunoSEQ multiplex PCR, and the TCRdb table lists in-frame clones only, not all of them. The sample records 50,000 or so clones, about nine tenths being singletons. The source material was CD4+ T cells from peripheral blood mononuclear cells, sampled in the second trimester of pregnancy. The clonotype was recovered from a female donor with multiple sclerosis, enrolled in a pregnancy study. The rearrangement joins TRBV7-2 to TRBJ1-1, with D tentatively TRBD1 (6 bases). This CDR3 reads CASRLTGPTEAFF. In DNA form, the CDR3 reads TGTGCCAGCAGGCTCACAGGGCCCACTGAAGCTTTCTTT.